This TCR beta chain emerged from a study of cytomegalovirus exposure and HLA in healthy donors listed by TCRdb under 2017. At the level of the whole study: An earlier analysis of several hundred of the donors reported roughly 300 Gb of sequence data and 95 million to 130 million unique TCR beta sequences obtained from 150 million to 200 million T cells. To study patterns of TCR occurrence, a later analysis re-analyzed previously published TCR beta repertoires from around 670 donors and added high-resolution HLA genotyping. All discovery cohort repertoires had been generated using a single sequencing platform. HLA typing included class I and class II loci at four-digit resolution. Typing coverage varied by locus: roughly 620-640 donors for A, B, C, DRB1 and DQB1; roughly 500 for DQA1; nearly 610 for DPA1; fewer than 480 for DPB1. Rather than drawing on any new phenotypic data, the later analysis identified candidate immune exposures from TCR beta sequences and the way those sequences occurred across donors. The genetic ancestry cluster associated with self-reported Caucasian donors included 65% to 90% of the roughly 400 genotyped donors. The study aimed to test whether signatures of past pathogen exposure could be identified by cataloging public T cell receptors. Using immunosequencing, the study profiled T cell repertoires from 500 to 800 subjects and related those repertoires to cytomegalovirus serostatus. Besides the first cohort of roughly 660 subjects, a separate validation cohort made up of about 120 different subjects was used. Roughly 300 gigabases of sequencing data and tens of millions of unique TCR sequences were included in an early release covering several hundred HLA-typed donors. An earlier analysis of approximately 580 of the donors used high-throughput TCR beta sequencing to judge whether each TCR beta V gene segment behaved as functional or pseudogenic. A later genetic analysis took genome-wide SNP genotypes for 398 of the 666 donors and used that subset as a discovery cohort. Alongside the repertoire data, information on donor age, sex, ethnicity and CMV serostatus was compiled. On average, 235,054 unique TCR beta nucleotide sequences were sequenced per donor among a few hundred genotyped donors of the cohort, with around 19% of those sequences being non-productive. Four or five DR-DQ haplotypes were handled as single units for association and clustering because linkage in the cohort was strong. High-throughput TCR immunosequencing, statistical association of individual TCRs with disease status, and machine learning were combined to predict cytomegalovirus infection status.

With respect to this clone: This clone's antigen is unknown. No clone much larger than this one lies a single base away; base qualities are absent.

The research as a whole found: Cytomegalovirus status was reported to be diagnosed by the classifier with high specificity and sensitivity in both the original and validation cohorts. CMV serostatus was the only immune exposure information available for the cohort. Three of the identified cytomegalovirus-associated TCR beta chains were confirmed in vitro to be specific for cytomegalovirus antigens. A further reported finding was that TCR beta sequences accurately predicted the HLA-A and HLA-B alleles for most subjects in the first cohort. Sequencing depth was assumed to be roughly uniform across donors in the presence/absence analyses, though that assumption may not hold. The cohort was sequenced for TCR beta chains only, and without alpha or paired-chain data the features that could be detected were limited. A later analysis found that most CMV-associated TCR beta chains appeared HLA-restricted, with HLA associations seemingly driven largely by CMV exposure. Because HLA typing was unavailable for some donors at each locus, only the typed subset was used in association tests. A later genetic analysis reported fewer N-insertions in productive TCRs among donors in an Asian-associated ancestry cluster than the roughly 690-donor mean. A later genetic analysis associated a missense DCLRE1C variant with V-gene and J-gene trimming of TCR beta chains, and an independent cohort replicated the association. A total of 150 or so TCR beta chains were listed by the study as associated with cytomegalovirus. A later analysis associated 16,951 TCR beta sequences with specific HLA alleles at a false discovery rate of 0.05. A later analysis reported that several top co-occurrence clusters appeared linked to parvovirus B19, influenza, CMV and Epstein-Barr virus. A later analysis found that TCR association rates varied across HLA loci, with DRB1 alleles showing the most associated TCRs and HLA-C alleles the fewest. It was suggested by the authors that the approach could potentially be generalized to other disease states and immunological phenotypes. The earlier analysis of about 600 of the donors excluded approximately 17 rarely observed V segments, including chromosome 9 orphons, because counts were too low. The sequencing pipeline was judged likely to have produced a cluster of highly shared sequence variants as a technical artifact. Broadly in line with IMGT annotations, most TCR beta V segments showed up in productive rearrangements about 87% or about 30% of the time in an earlier analysis of a few hundred of the donors. Most TCR sequences were observed very rarely across donors, whereas some public TCRs were present in many individuals. Assigning TCR associations to individual alleles was difficult when HLA alleles, especially DR and DQ, strongly co-occurred. In a later analysis, HLA-associated TCR beta chains showed more clonal expansion and lower generation probabilities than non-associated chains that were equally common. Linkage disequilibrium might explain the correlated functional status among segregating V segments, but an unknown experimental factor could not be ruled out.

Library preparation used the immunoSEQ multiplex PCR assay. A mixture of 60 forward primers for TCR Vbeta segments and 13 reverse primers for TCR Jbeta segments was used in the multiplex PCR. The CDR3 region of rearranged TCR beta genes was amplified from genomic DNA by a multiplex PCR assay. The Illumina HiSeq System was used to sequence the amplified TCR beta libraries as 87-base-pair reads. The published analysis was carried out like this. In a later analysis, 70 million to 95 million unique TCR beta chains were counted across the roughly 670 repertoires, and roughly 10 million of these chains were shared by at least two donors. A nearest-neighbor algorithm error-corrected the raw reads and collapsed the reads into unique sequences, merging closely related sequences to remove PCR and sequencing errors. V, D and J gene segments were assigned by aligning CDR3 sequences to IMGT reference sequences. For a sequence to be retained, a match of at least six nucleotides was required to both a V gene segment and a J gene segment. A rearrangement was called productive if the CDR3 had no stop codons and remained in frame with V and J, and every other rearrangement was called non-productive. Following IMGT convention, CDR3 was defined as the stretch from the second conserved V-encoded cysteine to the conserved J-encoded phenylalanine. The earlier analysis of about 620 of the donors excluded sequences that lacked an unambiguous match to a single V gene segment. In an earlier analysis of a few hundred of the donors, a V segment was called functional when productive rearrangements were above 56.7%, and segregating when the standard deviation between donors exceeded 5%. A statistical classification framework was built to diagnose cytomegalovirus status from the catalog of TCR beta chain sequences. In a later analysis, TCR nucleotide sequences were compared against IMGT/GENE-DB human TR gene sequences so that V and J genes could be assigned. In a later analysis, CDR3 sequences and most-parsimonious VDJ recombination scenarios were assigned using the TCRdist pipeline. In a later analysis, every TCR beta chain was defined by the combination of its CDR3 amino acid sequence and its V-gene family, and reads without a unique V-gene family were dropped. A later analysis removed 500 to 650 highly shared, low-generation-probability nucleotide sequences to deal with suspected cross-contamination and a sequencing artifact. In a later analysis, a clonal expansion index for each public chain was calculated from normalized within-repertoire ranks of inferred template counts. A later analysis computed generation probabilities with a VDJ recombination model fitted to out-of-frame rearrangements, and checked the results against IGoR. Hypergeometric tests were used in a later analysis to score TCR-TCR, TCR-HLA and TCR-CMV co-occurrence, with a repertoire-size bias correction applied to the TCR pairs. False discovery rates were estimated in a later analysis by permuting HLA or CMV assignments 20 times. In a later analysis, co-occurring TCRs were grouped using DBSCAN, and TCRdist sequence similarity was added for clustering within HLA-allele-positive subsets. For co-occurrence clustering, repertoires with fewer than 30,000 or more than 120,000 public chains were excluded, along with about five repertoires with anomalous nucleotide sharing. The table comes from immuneACCESS by way of TCRdb, which keeps in-frame sequences with V and J called. Part of the clones is missing from these tables; in studies checked, under half for an unresolved V gene and the rest for unknown reasons. That table is the source of V, J and clone size, and D and trimming were worked out from the DNA. Here the sample has about 98,000 clones; 55% to 75% occur a single time. The top ten constitute under 2.5% of the sample.

In total, just over 650 healthy bone marrow donors made up the cohort. At the time of sampling, every cohort member was nominally healthy, though immune exposures that went unrecorded were likely present. The donor was CMV seronegative and was included in the group of a few hundred seronegative cohort members. Every donor gave a peripheral blood sample, and the peripheral blood mononuclear cells from that sample were used for TCR beta sequencing. Genomic DNA extraction from the blood cell samples was performed with the Qiagen DNeasy Blood Extraction Kit. Sequencing was carried out using PBMCs. The receptor was derived from a man aged 50-59 years in good health and CMV-seronegative.

The nucleotide sequence is TGTGCCAGCAGTTACCGCAGGGACTCCTACGAGCAGTACTTC. Its protein is CASSYRRDSYEQYF. The chain links TRBV6-5 with TRBJ2-7; a weak D assignment points to TRBD1 (5 bases agree). The germline V gene provides CDR1 MNHEY and CDR2 SVGAGI. V is cut by 2 bases and J by 0 bases, and the space between the germline ends is 8 bases. From cysteine to phenylalanine, the CDR3 is 14 amino acids long. Here the CDR3 DNA is all that survives: 42 bases in frame from base 1.